One and the same sample provided the 16 T cell receptor beta chains below, sequenced in a study of T cell responses to AZD1222 COVID-19 vaccine. Using immunoSEQ multiplex PCR, the repertoire was profiled, and TCRdb retains in-frame clones only, with some absent. This sample has 120,000 to 150,000 clones, with approximately 88% found just once. Source: peripheral blood, taken on day 0 of AZD1222 vaccination. The receptors stem from an adult in good health.

J is TRBJ2-1 and V is TRBV18; 7 bases fit TRBD2. Germline trimming cut 6 bases from V and 9 bases from J; bases unmatched to any gene: 23. The CDR3 is 18 residues long. Germline assignment: CDR1 KGHSH and CDR2 LQKENI. CDR3 nucleotide sequence: TGTGCCAGCTCCTCCACGGCCTCTAGCGGCACCCTGGCAGGTGAGCAGTTCTTC. Translating it yields CASSSTASSGTLAGEQFF.

This chain links TRBV2 with TRBJ1-2; D is unresolved. Trimming removed 6 bases at V and 1 base at J, with 6 bases between. This CDR3 is 12 amino acids long. The germline gives CDR1 SNHLY, CDR2 FYNNEI. In nucleotides, the CDR3 is TGTGCCAGCAGAGAGGGTAACTATGGCTACACCTTC. Protein sequence: CASREGNYGYTF.

This rearrangement joins TRBV6-6 to TRBJ1-2; a weak D match, TRBD1 (5 bases). The CDR3 covers 14 residues. CDR1 MNHNY and CDR2 SVGAGI come from the germline V gene (reference sequence). V was pared by 8 bases and J by 4 bases, with 17 bases between. The CDR3 loop is CASQGSAGIYGYTF. CDR3 bases: TGTGCCAGCCAGGGCTCTGCGGGGATCTATGGCTACACCTTC.

The rearrangement links TRBV15 to TRBJ2-1; no clear D gene. Germline V gene data show CDR1 as LNHNV and CDR2 as YYDKDF (reference sequence). This CDR3 spans 16 amino acids. Trimming stripped 0 bases from V and 1 base from J, with 10 bases between. The CDR3: CATSRDSLGSYNEQFF. DNA of the CDR3: TGTGCCACCAGCAGAGATAGCCTAGGTTCCTACAATGAGCAGTTCTTC.

The rearrangement joins TRBV7-9 to TRBJ2-3; 10 nucleotides match TRBD2. Germline V gene sequence: CDR1 SEHNR, CDR2 FQNEAQ (reference sequence). Trimming at V came to 2 bases and at J to 3 bases, leaving 2 bases not matched to a gene. The CDR3 spans 15 residues. The CDR3 loop is CASSLSSGGTDTQYF. CDR3 DNA sequence: TGTGCCAGCAGCTTAAGTAGCGGGGGGACAGATACGCAGTATTTT.

This clone was counted a single time. This rearrangement joins TRBV9 to TRBJ2-3; TRBD1 or TRBD2 may be the D gene (5 bases each). CDR3 length equals 13 residues. CDR1 is SGDLS and CDR2 is YYNGEE in the germline V gene. The V end was cut by 7 bases, the J end by 6 bases, with 15 bases between. The CDR3 region is CASAPGPTDTQYF. CDR3 bases: TGTGCCAGCGCGCCGGGGCCGACTGATACGCAGTATTTT.

Here the CDR3 reads CASTAFRPRTDGYTF. The DNA of the CDR3 is TGTGCCAGCACCGCTTTCCGACCTCGGACAGATGGCTACACCTTC. This chain links TRBV5-6 with TRBJ1-2; D perhaps matches TRBD1 (6 bases). Trimming cost V 6 bases and J 6 bases, with 21 bases left between them. The CDR3 has 15 residues. Germline CDR1 SGHDT, CDR2 YYEEEE.

The chain recombines TRBV30 with TRBJ2-3; D gene unclear. The CDR3 spans 15 residues. Germline assignment: CDR1 GTSNPN and CDR2 SVGIG (reference sequence). Trimming pared 5 bases from V and 2 bases from J, leaving 17 bases between. The CDR3 bases are TGTGCCTGGCCCAGGACCCCGATCGACACAGATACGCAGTATTTT. Its translation is CAWPRTPIDTDTQYF.

The chain uses TRBV5-1 and TRBJ2-3; TRBD2 matches 10 bases. Germline values: CDR1 SGHRS, CDR2 YFSETQ. The V and J ends lost 4 bases and 3 bases, in that order; junction bases with no gene match: 5. CDR3 length: 15 residues. This CDR3 is CASSRTSGFTDTQYF. CDR3 in DNA: TGCGCCAGCAGCCGGACTAGCGGATTTACAGATACGCAGTATTTT.

The genes are TRBV4-1 and TRBJ2-7; TRBD2 matches at 7 bases. This CDR3 is built from 15 residues. With 1 base clipped from V and 3 bases from J, the junction kept 6 bases outside the gene matches. Germline V CDR1 and CDR2: MGHRA, YSYEKL. CDR3 nucleotides: TGCGCCAGCAGCCAAGTTTGGGAGGGGAACTACGAGCAGTACTTC. It is translated as CASSQVWEGNYEQYF.

V usage is TRBV5-8 and J usage is TRBJ2-7; 9 nucleotides match TRBD1. Trimming cost V 0 bases and J 5 bases; bases outside gene matches: 6. The germline gives CDR1 SGHTS, CDR2 YDEGEE. This CDR3 has 15 residues. CDR3 DNA sequence: TGTGCCAGCAGCTTGGAAGGACAGGGGTACCACGAGCAGTACTTC. Translating it yields CASSLEGQGYHEQYF.

The chain combines TRBV6-4 with TRBJ2-3; 8 nucleotides agree with TRBD2. With 0 bases clipped from V and 8 bases from J, the junction kept 10 bases outside the gene matches. The V gene's germline CDR1 is MRHNA and CDR2 SNTAGT. The CDR3 consists of 16 residues. The chain's CDR3 is CASSDSAGLDRGTQYF. The DNA for the CDR3 is TGTGCCAGCAGTGACTCCGCGGGACTAGACCGGGGTACGCAGTATTTT.

The J gene is TRBJ1-1, the V gene TRBV2; no reliable D call. The CDR3 consists of 12 residues. Trimming shortened V by 8 bases and J by 0 bases, and 7 bases separated the two germline ends. In germline, CDR1 is SNHLY, CDR2 FYNNEI. The CDR3 DNA sequence: TGTGCCAGCGCCCTAGTGAACACTGAAGCTTTCTTT. This sequence encodes CASALVNTEAFF.

The rearrangement uses TRBV10-3 and TRBJ2-2, with 10 bases lining up with TRBD1. The CDR3 length is 14 residues. Looked up from germline, CDR1 is ENHRY and CDR2 is SYGVKD. V lost 10 bases to trimming and J lost 5 bases; unmatched junction nucleotides: 7. For the CDR3, the DNA is TGTGCCACCCAGGGGACAGGGGCAACCGGGGAGCTGTTTTTT. Residues: CATQGTGATGELFF.

Note on this clone: One junction end does not reproduce the germline sequence, and a read error may be involved. The gene calls are TRBV7-7 and TRBJ2-1, with 15 bases fitting TRBD2. This CDR3 region has 15 residues. Germline-derived CDR1 and CDR2 are SSHAT and FNYEAQ (reference sequence). The CDR3 DNA is TGTGCTAGCAGCCCGGGACTAGCGGGAGGCCATGAGCAGTTCTTC. Amino acids: CASSPGLAGGHEQFF.

The genes are TRBV27 and TRBJ2-3, with D unclear. Trimming stripped 3 bases from V and 14 bases from J, with 18 bases between. CDR3 length equals 13 residues. Germline CDR1 is MNHEY and CDR2 is SMNVEV (reference sequence). The CDR3 coding sequence is TGTGCCAGCAGTTTCGCGACCCTACCTTGTTTGTATTTT. It encodes CASSFATLPCLYF.